Each of the 18 T cell receptor beta chains below was sequenced from the same sample in a study of blood T cell repertoires in COVID-19. Clones were read by immunoSEQ multiplex PCR, and TCRdb kept only the in-frame ones, dropping some. The repertoire consists of about 260,000 clones, with about 85% occurring once and the leading ten covering over 4%. The sample was peripheral blood. These receptors all come from a man aged 55 to 70 who had recovered from COVID-19.

This clone was detected only a few times. CDR3 coding DNA: TGTGCCTGGAGAGGACAGACGAACACCGGGGAGCTGTTTTTT. This sequence encodes CAWRGQTNTGELFF. The V and J genes are TRBV30 and TRBJ2-2; D might be TRBD1 (6 bases). V gave up 3 bases and J gave up 0 bases, with 8 bases separating them. Germline V gene data show CDR1 as GTSNPN and CDR2 as SVGIG (reference sequence). This CDR3 region has 14 residues.

V and J are TRBV5-5 and TRBJ1-1; 10 bases agree with TRBD1. The CDR3 consists of 17 residues. The V gene end was trimmed by 1 base and the J gene end by 0 bases; junction bases not matched to a gene: 6. CDR1 is SGHKS, CDR2 YYEKEE, per germline (reference sequence). The CDR3 DNA reads TGTGCCAGCAGCTTGAGGGACAGGGGATTTATGAACACTGAAGCTTTCTTT. Amino acid sequence: CASSLRDRGFMNTEAFF.

This sequence joins TRBV7-9 and TRBJ1-1, with D possibly matching TRBD1 (6 bases). V lost 3 bases to trimming and J lost 0 bases, with 11 bases between them. Looked up from germline, CDR1 is SEHNR and CDR2 is FQNEAQ (reference sequence). The length of the CDR3 is 15 residues. The CDR3 region is CASSFGGLMNTEAFF. The CDR3 region has the DNA TGTGCCAGCAGCTTCGGGGGGCTTATGAACACTGAAGCTTTCTTT.

The V call is TRBV7-6, the J call TRBJ1-4; no clear D gene. Germline lookup yields CDR1 SGHVS and CDR2 FNYEAQ. The CDR3 covers 17 residues. V was cut by 2 bases and J by 4 bases, with 17 bases left in between. CDR3: CASSLNPRAWDNEKLFF. CDR3 sequence (DNA): TGTGCCAGCAGCTTAAACCCGCGGGCTTGGGATAATGAAAAACTGTTTTTT.

This chain uses TRBV19 with TRBJ1-4, with D possibly matching TRBD1 (6 bases). Trimming removed 5 bases from V and 4 bases from J, with 17 bases in between. The CDR3 has 16 residues. The germline V gene encodes CDR1 LNHDA and CDR2 SQIVND (reference sequence). The CDR3: CASSGNIARGNEKLFF. CDR3 in DNA: TGTGCCAGTAGTGGAAATATCGCCAGGGGTAATGAAAAACTGTTTTTT.

This chain connects TRBV6-5 to TRBJ2-4, with 9 nucleotides matching TRBD1. This CDR3 region has 14 residues. The V gene's germline CDR1 is MNHEY and CDR2 SVGAGI. J was trimmed by 7 bases and V by 4 bases; bases with no gene match: 5. The CDR3 DNA sequence: TGTGCCAGCAGTTTACGACAGGGGGGTAACATTCAGTACTTC. It specifies CASSLRQGGNIQYF.

Comments on this clone: Other DNA variants within this sample encode the same CDR3. The V gene is TRBV9, the J gene TRBJ2-1; D unresolved. The CDR3 spans 13 residues. Trimming pared 3 bases from V and 0 bases from J, leaving 4 bases between. Per germline, CDR1 SGDLS and CDR2 YYNGEE. The CDR3 DNA follows: TGTGCCAGCAGCGACAGCTCCTACAATGAGCAGTTCTTC. Translation gives CASSDSSYNEQFF.

CDR3 sequence (DNA): TGCGCCAGCAGCGACAGGGCCTACGAGCAGTACTTC. Its translation is CASSDRAYEQYF. The chain employs TRBV5-1 and TRBJ2-7, with 7 bases that match TRBD1. Germline CDR1 and CDR2: SGHRS and YFSETQ. Unmatched junction bases numbered 0, after V lost 4 bases and J lost 2 bases. The length of the CDR3 is 12 residues.

This rearrangement joins TRBV5-5 to TRBJ2-1; 9 bases agree with TRBD1. CDR1 SGHKS and CDR2 YYEKEE come from the germline V gene (reference sequence). V lost 5 bases, J lost 9 bases, and 6 bases stayed unmatched. The CDR3 runs 13 residues. CDR3 DNA sequence: TGTGCCAGCAGTACAACAGGGGGCACTGAGCAGTTCTTC. Translation gives CASSTTGGTEQFF.

V and J are TRBV28 and TRBJ2-1; D unclear. This CDR3 has 11 amino acids. CDR1 MDHEN and CDR2 SYDVKM come from the germline V gene. V lost 2 bases, J lost 7 bases, and 3 bases lay in between. The CDR3, as DNA: TGTGCCAGCAGTTTAGTAAATGAGCAGTTCTTC. Its translation is CASSLVNEQFF.

V gene TRBV4-1 combines with J gene TRBJ2-5; TRBD2 is a possible D gene (5 bases). The CDR3 covers 14 residues. Germline V gene lookup returns CDR1 MGHRA and CDR2 YSYEKL. Trimming took off 0 bases at V and 4 bases at J, with 9 bases between the two ends. The CDR3 spells CASSQEGGRETQYF. In nucleotides, the CDR3 is TGCGCCAGCAGCCAAGAGGGTGGGAGAGAGACCCAGTACTTC.

This chain joins TRBV7-2 and TRBJ2-7; TRBD1 matches at 9 bases. V gave up 5 bases and J gave up 5 bases; unmatched junction bases: 10. Germline V lookup: CDR1 SGHTA, CDR2 FQGNSA. The CDR3 is made up of 15 amino acids. This CDR3 reads CASSPGPGTGNEQYF. In DNA form, the CDR3 reads TGTGCCAGCAGCCCCGGTCCCGGGACAGGGAACGAGCAGTACTTC. The full variable domain, its missing parts supplied by reference TRBV7-2 and TRBJ2-7, is GAGVSQSPSNKVTEKGKDVELRCDPISGHTALYWYRQSLGQGLEFLIYFQGNSAPDKSGLPSDRFSAERTGGSVSTLTIQRTQQEDSAVYLCASSPGPGTGNEQYFGPGTRLTVT.

The chain links TRBV29-1 to TRBJ2-7; maybe TRBD2 (6 bases). CDR1 and CDR2 from the germline V gene are SQVTM and ANQGSEA. The CDR3 consists of 14 residues. Trimming stripped 0 bases from V and 4 bases from J, with 13 bases between. The CDR3 DNA follows: TGCAGCGTTGAAGATATGGCAGGGAGGTACGAGCAGTACTTC. Translating it yields CSVEDMAGRYEQYF.

The V gene is TRBV7-3, the J gene TRBJ1-1, with D perhaps TRBD1 (5 bases). V was pared by 2 bases and J by 1 base, with 11 bases between. Germline CDR1 is SGHTA and CDR2 is FQGTGA. The length of the CDR3 is 15 residues. The CDR3: CASSLLGRANTEAFF. Written as DNA, the CDR3 is TGTGCCAGCAGCTTATTGGGCAGGGCGAACACTGAAGCTTTCTTT. The whole variable domain, filled in from reference TRBV7-3 and TRBJ1-1, reads GAGVSQTPSNKVTEKGKYVELRCDPISGHTALYWYRQSLGQGPEFLIYFQGTGAADDSGLPNDRFFAVRPEGSVSTLKIQRTERGDSAVYLCASSLLGRANTEAFFGQGTRLTVV.

V and J are TRBV7-9 and TRBJ2-7; 7 positions agree with TRBD1. This CDR3 spans 16 amino acids. Germline V lookup: CDR1 SEHNR, CDR2 FQNEAQ (reference sequence). J gave up 0 bases and V 5 bases, and 10 bases lay outside the gene matches. CDR3: CASSVPEGASSYEQYF. CDR3 in DNA: TGTGCCAGCAGCGTACCTGAGGGGGCGAGCTCCTACGAGCAGTACTTC.

J is TRBJ1-2 and V is TRBV6-6; no firm D call. With 3 bases removed from V and 4 bases from J, the gap between germline ends came to 9 bases. The CDR3 has 13 residues. CDR1 and CDR2 from the germline V gene are MNHNY and SVGAGI (reference sequence). CDR3 nucleotide sequence: TGTGCCAGCAGTTATGGCGAGGGCTATGGCTACACCTTC. The encoded protein is CASSYGEGYGYTF.

V usage is TRBV6-5 and J usage is TRBJ1-5; 12 bases line up with TRBD1. This CDR3 contains 15 residues. The V gene's germline CDR1 is MNHEY and CDR2 SVGAGI. With V trimmed by 8 bases and J by 2 bases, 4 bases remained unmatched. This CDR3 is CASRDRGRGNQPQHF. The CDR3 nucleotides read TGTGCCAGCCGGGACAGGGGGCGCGGCAATCAGCCCCAGCATTTT.

The V and J genes are TRBV18 and TRBJ2-7; tentatively, D is TRBD1 (6 bases). The CDR3 totals 14 residues. V was clipped by 3 bases and J by 2 bases, with 11 bases between them. The V gene's germline CDR1 is KGHSH and CDR2 LQKENI. The CDR3 loop is CASSPLDSTYEQYF. The CDR3 coding sequence is TGTGCCAGCTCACCTCTGGACAGTACCTACGAGCAGTACTTC.